These 25 T cell receptor beta chains were sequenced from one sample in a study of cytomegalovirus exposure and HLA in healthy donors. The PCR was carried out with 60 Vbeta primers and 13 Jbeta primers. Clones were sequenced by immunoSEQ multiplex PCR, and TCRdb holds only the in-frame ones, with some missing. Among around 240,000 clones listed, roughly 80% were seen once. The specimen was PBMCs. These TCRs come from a woman between 40 and 50 years old in good health and CMV-seropositive.

V and J are TRBV5-1 and TRBJ1-3; D gene ambiguous. The closer fit of TRBJ2-2 to the DNA end suggests the J call may be wrong. This CDR3 has 12 amino acids. Germline V CDR1 and CDR2: SGHRS, YFSETQ. The CDR3, as DNA: TGCGCCAGCAGCTTGTTCGCCGGGGAGCTGTTTTTT. Encoded protein: CASSLFAGELFF.

About this clone itself: A much larger clone sits a single nucleotide away, making a read error possible. This sequence joins TRBV5-6 and TRBJ2-5; D unresolved. The J call may be faulty, since TRBJ2-7 better matches the DNA end. From germline, CDR1 is SGHDT and CDR2 YYEEEE. This CDR3 is built from 13 residues. The DNA for the CDR3 is TGTGCCAGCAGCTTGGGGAGCTCCTACGAGCAGTACTTC. Translating gives CASSLGSSYEQYF.

The V and J genes are TRBV2 and TRBJ1-5, with 10 bases lining up with TRBD1. CDR3 length equals 15 residues. The junction had 6 bases not matched to a gene; V was cut back by 4 bases and J by 6 bases. In germline, CDR1 is SNHLY, CDR2 FYNNEI. The CDR3 loop reads CASSVDRGITQPQHF. The CDR3 DNA sequence: TGTGCCAGCAGTGTGGACAGGGGGATCACTCAGCCCCAGCATTTT.

The chain joins TRBV11-1 to TRBJ2-5; 7 positions agree with TRBD1. V trimming: 5 bases; J trimming: 5 bases; junction bases outside the gene matches: 8. Germline CDR1 reads SGHAT; CDR2 reads FQDESV (reference sequence). This CDR3 region has 14 residues. The CDR3 sequence: CASSLDRDRETQYF. The CDR3 DNA reads as TGTGCCAGCAGCCTAGACAGGGATAGGGAGACCCAGTACTTC.

The chain uses TRBV5-8 and TRBJ1-5, with D maybe TRBD1 (5 bases). Per germline, CDR1 SGHTS and CDR2 YDEGEE. The CDR3 runs to 15 residues. The V end was cut by 2 bases, the J end by 3 bases, with 12 bases between. CDR3 DNA: TGTGCCAGCAGCTTAGGGCGACAGATCAATCAGCCCCAGCATTTT. It encodes CASSLGRQINQPQHF.

The chain recombines TRBV7-9 with TRBJ1-4, with a possible D match to TRBD1 (6 bases). Germline V CDR1 and CDR2: SEHNR, FQNEAQ (reference sequence). The V end was cut by 4 bases, the J end by 5 bases, with 14 bases between. This CDR3 is built from 15 residues. In nucleotides, the CDR3 is TGTGCCAGCAGCTCCAACAGGGTTATCAATGAAAAACTGTTTTTT. This gives the protein CASSSNRVINEKLFF.

The rearrangement joins TRBV21-1 to TRBJ2-7; the table's D gene call, TRBD2, was not cross checked with the DNA. TRBV21-1 is a documented pseudogene. The CDR3 has 14 amino acids. Here the CDR3 reads CASSKAHGLYEQYF. In DNA, the CDR3 is TGTGCCAGCAGCAAAGCCCACGGTCTGTACGAGCAGTACTTC.

V gene TRBV10-3 combines with J gene TRBJ2-2; tentative D call: TRBD2 (6 bases). Germline loops: CDR1 ENHRY, CDR2 SYGVKD. CDR3 length: 15 residues. V was shortened by 10 bases and J by 0 bases, with 15 bases between the two germline ends. CDR3 sequence: CATRFGGTNTGELFF. In DNA form, the CDR3 reads TGTGCCACTCGCTTCGGGGGAACGAACACCGGGGAGCTGTTTTTT.

There are a few counts of this clone. The CDR3 nucleotides are TGTGCCAGCAGATTTAGCAGAAGCGGGGGCCTAGAGAATACGCAGTATTTT. Amino acids: CASRFSRSGGLENTQYF. The gene calls are TRBV27 and TRBJ2-3, with 8 bases identical to TRBD2. V dropped 6 bases and J dropped 7; count of bases not matched to a gene: 18. CDR1 and CDR2 from the germline V gene are MNHEY and SMNVEV (reference sequence). The CDR3 consists of 17 residues.

This rearrangement joins TRBV4-3 to TRBJ2-5; D is unclear. The CDR3 runs to 13 residues. V was trimmed by 1 base and J by 3 bases, leaving 6 bases between them. Germline assignment: CDR1 LGHNA and CDR2 YSLEER. This CDR3 is CASSQGLEETQYF. In DNA form, the CDR3 reads TGCGCCAGCAGCCAAGGGCTAGAAGAGACCCAGTACTTC.

This rearrangement joins TRBV7-3 to TRBJ2-5, with 7 bases fitting TRBD1. The CDR3 covers 15 residues. V lost 4 bases to trimming and J lost 2 bases; unmatched junction nucleotides: 7. The germline CDR1 and CDR2 sequences are SGHTA and FQGTGA. The CDR3 spells CASSSTGTAQETQYF. CDR3 nucleotide sequence: TGTGCCAGCAGCTCTACCGGGACAGCACAAGAGACCCAGTACTTC.

The chain recombines TRBV5-4 with TRBJ2-7, with TRBD1 matching 9 bases. The germline V gene has CDR1 SGHNT and CDR2 YYREEE (reference sequence). CDR3 size: 16 residues. With 0 bases clipped from V and 0 bases from J, the junction kept 4 bases outside the gene matches. The CDR3 coding sequence is TGTGCCAGCAGCTTGGAGACAGGGGGTAGCTCCTACGAGCAGTACTTC. It translates to CASSLETGGSSYEQYF.

The gene calls are TRBV9 and TRBJ2-3; the D gene is possibly TRBD2 (7 bases). Germline-derived CDR1 and CDR2 are SGDLS and YYNGEE. The V end lost 0 bases, the J end lost 5 bases, and 16 bases lay between the germline ends. The CDR3 is 16 residues long. DNA for the CDR3: TGTGCCAGCAGCGTAGGGTCCGGGGGGCCTGGAGATACGCAGTATTTT. Protein: CASSVGSGGPGDTQYF.

This clone was observed a single time. The chain recombines TRBV4-2 with TRBJ2-5, with D possibly being TRBD2 (8 bases). The V gene lost 1 base and the J gene lost 4 bases, with 16 bases spanning the gap. The CDR3 sequence is 16 residues long. Germline-derived CDR1 and CDR2 are LGHNA and YNFKEQ. The CDR3 protein is CASSQVTGGGRETQYF. CDR3 DNA sequence: TGTGCCAGCAGCCAAGTCACGGGAGGGGGCCGAGAGACCCAGTACTTC.

The J gene is TRBJ2-3, the V gene TRBV19; no reliable D call. V lost 8 bases and J lost 1, with 7 bases in between. Germline V gene lookup returns CDR1 LNHDA and CDR2 SQIVND (reference sequence). This CDR3 region has 12 residues. CDR3 coding DNA: TGTGCCAGTGGCGAGGGCACAGATACGCAGTATTTT. Its protein is CASGEGTDTQYF.

This clone was detected a few times. The rearrangement uses TRBV5-6 and TRBJ1-1, with D perhaps matching TRBD1 (5 bases). Per the germline V gene, CDR1 is SGHDT and CDR2 is YYEEEE. CDR3 size: 17 residues. V was clipped by 4 bases and J by 5 bases, with 24 bases between them. The CDR3 nucleotides are TGTGCCAGCAGCCCACACCTCCGGGGGTGGGAGGGAACTGAAGCTTTCTTT. It specifies CASSPHLRGWEGTEAFF.

The chain combines TRBV19 with TRBJ2-5, with TRBD2 matching over 10 bases. CDR1 LNHDA and CDR2 SQIVND come from the germline V gene (reference sequence). V was clipped by 5 bases and J by 0 bases; unmatched bases: 6. The CDR3 totals 16 residues. The CDR3 DNA sequence: TGTGCCAGTAGTTTTTGGACTAGCGGAGACCAAGAGACCCAGTACTTC. Its translation: CASSFWTSGDQETQYF.

The CDR3 DNA is TGTGCCAGCAGCTTAACCCCTCTAGGACAGGGGGGTCAGCCCCAGCATTTT. It yields the protein CASSLTPLGQGGQPQHF. The chain uses TRBV7-8 and TRBJ1-5, with 10 bases identical to TRBD1. Germline-derived CDR1 and CDR2 are SGHVS and FQNEAQ. With 2 bases clipped from V and 6 bases from J, the junction kept 10 bases outside the gene matches. The CDR3 length is 17 residues.

The CDR3 nucleotides are TGTGCCAGCAGTTACTCGAAGGGGCCCCTCTATGGCTACACCTTC. It specifies CASSYSKGPLYGYTF. V usage is TRBV6-6 and J usage is TRBJ1-2; D is perhaps TRBD1 (5 bases). The V gene's germline CDR1 is MNHNY and CDR2 SVGAGI (reference sequence). This CDR3 spans 15 amino acids. V gave up 0 bases and J gave up 4 bases, with 12 bases separating them.

J is TRBJ2-7 and V is TRBV6-5; D possibly corresponds to TRBD2 (5 bases). The CDR3 consists of 14 residues. The germline V gene encodes CDR1 MNHEY and CDR2 SVGAGI. V was cut by 6 bases and J by 1 base, with 13 bases left in between. The CDR3 sequence is CASRPGITSYEQYF. CDR3 sequence (DNA): TGTGCCAGCAGGCCCGGGATAACGTCCTACGAGCAGTACTTC.

The gene calls are TRBV29-1 and TRBJ2-5, with D tentatively TRBD1 (6 bases). Germline CDR1 and CDR2: SQVTM and ANQGSEA. V was shortened by 7 bases and J by 1 base, with 13 bases between the two germline ends. The CDR3 consists of 13 residues. The CDR3 DNA follows: TGCAGCGCCCAAGGACAGACCCAAGAGACCCAGTACTTC. Protein sequence: CSAQGQTQETQYF.

The chain employs TRBV5-4 and TRBJ2-3; 9 positions agree with TRBD2. The CDR3 consists of 13 residues. V was pared by 6 bases and J by 9 bases, with 8 bases of the junction left unmatched. Germline V gene lookup returns CDR1 SGHNT and CDR2 YYREEE (reference sequence). CDR3 sequence: CASKQRGAPTQYF. The CDR3 coding sequence is TGTGCCAGCAAACAGCGGGGGGCTCCAACGCAGTATTTT.

The chain employs TRBV6-1 and TRBJ1-4; 9 bases agree with TRBD1. Germline loops: CDR1 MNHNS, CDR2 SASEGT. The CDR3 totals 14 residues. V was clipped by 6 bases and J by 8 bases; unmatched bases: 7. CDR3 sequence: CASSPTGGWEKLFF. The CDR3, as DNA: TGTGCCAGCAGCCCCACAGGGGGCTGGGAAAAACTGTTTTTT.

The rearrangement links TRBV7-2 to TRBJ2-1, with D hard to call. CDR3 size: 13 residues. CDR1 and CDR2 from the germline V gene are SGHTA and FQGNSA. Trimming shortened V by 5 bases and J by 0 bases, and 5 bases separated the two germline ends. Here the CDR3 reads CASSPSSYNEQFF. In DNA, the CDR3 is TGTGCCAGCAGCCCGAGCTCCTACAATGAGCAGTTCTTC. The entire variable domain, with the rest obtained from reference TRBV7-2 and TRBJ2-1, is as follows: GAGVSQSPSNKVTEKGKDVELRCDPISGHTALYWYRQSLGQGLEFLIYFQGNSAPDKSGLPSDRFSAERTGGSVSTLTIQRTQQEDSAVYLCASSPSSYNEQFFGPGTRLTVL.

The gene calls are TRBV7-2 and TRBJ2-1, with TRBD1 matching 8 bases. The CDR3 loop spans 15 amino acids. The germline CDR1 and CDR2 sequences are SGHTA and FQGNSA. With V trimmed by 5 bases and J by 5 bases, 8 bases remained unmatched. The CDR3 DNA is TGTGCCAGCAGCAAACAGGGGGAAACCCACAATGAGCAGTTCTTC. The encoded protein is CASSKQGETHNEQFF.